The 25 T cell receptor beta chains reported below all come from one sample, sequenced in a study of T cell changes during pregnancy in multiple sclerosis. Libraries were prepared by immunoSEQ multiplex PCR; TCRdb keeps only in-frame clonotypes and omits some of them. There are over 50,000 clones in the sample; approximately 86% occur only once, and 0.38% lies in the top ten. Material: CD4+ T cells from peripheral blood mononuclear cells, obtained in the third trimester of pregnancy. Receptors originate from a female donor with multiple sclerosis, enrolled in a pregnancy study.

This chain uses TRBV5-1 with TRBJ2-1; perhaps TRBD2 as D (6 bases). Trimming took off 2 bases at V and 4 bases at J, with 13 bases between the two ends. There are 15 residues in the CDR3. Germline V gene data show CDR1 as SGHRS and CDR2 as YFSETQ. The CDR3 region is CASSLASEPYNEQFF. DNA for the CDR3: TGCGCCAGCAGCTTAGCTAGCGAGCCTTACAATGAGCAGTTCTTC.

J is TRBJ2-1 and V is TRBV30, with a tentative D call TRBD2 (6 bases). Trimming took off 5 bases at V and 1 base at J, with 24 bases between the two ends. The CDR3 contains 18 residues. Per the germline V gene, CDR1 is GTSNPN and CDR2 is SVGIG (reference sequence). CDR3 sequence reads: CAWLGGGTGERSYNEQFF. Here the CDR3 DNA reads TGTGCCTGGCTGGGTGGGGGGACGGGGGAGCGGTCCTACAATGAGCAGTTCTTC.

This clone was seen once. The chain joins TRBV6-5 to TRBJ2-3; D gene unclear. The CDR3 spans 13 residues. Germline-derived CDR1 and CDR2 are MNHEY and SVGAGI. Trimming left V 2 bases short and J 0 bases short, with 3 bases between. The CDR3 nucleotides are TGTGCCAGCAGTTACCTAAGCACAGATACGCAGTATTTT. Translation: CASSYLSTDTQYF.

The V and J genes are TRBV9 and TRBJ2-3, with D uncertain. V lost 4 bases, J lost 1 base, and 10 bases lay in between. This CDR3 spans 14 amino acids. Germline V CDR1 and CDR2: SGDLS, YYNGEE. The CDR3 sequence is CASSSLVRTDTQYF. In nucleotides, the CDR3 is TGTGCCAGCAGCTCACTCGTACGCACAGATACGCAGTATTTT.

The rearrangement links TRBV7-9 to TRBJ1-4; perhaps TRBD1 as D (6 bases). The V gene lost 5 bases and the J gene lost 3 bases, with 13 bases spanning the gap. This CDR3 has 15 amino acids. Germline V CDR1 and CDR2: SEHNR, FQNEAQ (reference sequence). DNA of the CDR3: TGTGCCAGCAGCCCACGGACAGCCCCTAATGAAAAACTGTTTTTT. It specifies CASSPRTAPNEKLFF.

V usage is TRBV11-3 and J usage is TRBJ2-1; D not resolved. The germline V gene encodes CDR1 SGHNT and CDR2 YENEEA. V was trimmed by 5 bases and J by 8 bases, leaving 16 bases between them. This CDR3 spans 14 amino acids. In DNA form, the CDR3 reads TGTGCCAGCAGCCCACACGCCAGTATCTATGAGCAGTTCTTC. Protein: CASSPHASIYEQFF.

The chain employs TRBV9 and TRBJ2-3, with 10 bases lining up with TRBD1. This CDR3 spans 14 amino acids. The V segment lost 6 bases and the J segment 3 bases; nucleotides outside the gene matches: 4. Germline values: CDR1 SGDLS, CDR2 YYNGEE. The CDR3 nucleotides read TGTGCCAGCAACCGGGACAGGGGTACAGATACGCAGTATTTT. Protein sequence: CASNRDRGTDTQYF.

This rearrangement joins TRBV19 to TRBJ1-2; TRBD1 agrees at 7 bases. Germline-derived CDR1 and CDR2 are LNHDA and SQIVND (reference sequence). This CDR3 has 12 residues. The J segment lost 3 bases and the V segment lost 10 bases, leaving 5 bases of the junction unmatched. In nucleotides, the CDR3 is TGTGCCATTTCGACAGGGTACTATGGCTACACCTTC. Translating gives CAISTGYYGYTF.

This chain links TRBV7-3 with TRBJ2-5, with 7 nucleotides matching TRBD2. V shed 1 base and J 4 bases; nucleotides not matched to a gene: 0. This CDR3 region has 13 residues. Per germline, CDR1 SGHTA and CDR2 FQGTGA. The CDR3 DNA reads TGTGCCAGCAGCTTAAGGGAGGGAGAGACCCAGTACTTC. This encodes CASSLREGETQYF.

V and J are TRBV11-2 and TRBJ2-7; D not certain. V lost 1 base and J 3 bases, leaving 10 bases between the germline ends. This CDR3 has 14 amino acids. In germline, CDR1 is SGHAT, CDR2 FQNNGV. CDR3 nucleotide sequence: TGTGCCAGCAGCTTAGCTCTCTTTAGCTACGAGCAGTACTTC. Translated: CASSLALFSYEQYF.

This clone was picked up one time. The chain is built from TRBV5-1 and TRBJ1-2, with D hard to call. The CDR3 is made up of 13 amino acids. The V and J ends lost 6 bases and 4 bases respectively, with 13 bases between them. Germline CDR1 and CDR2: SGHRS and YFSETQ. CDR3 sequence (DNA): TGCGCCAGCAATCCCGGGAATACCTATGGCTACACCTTC. It specifies CASNPGNTYGYTF. Filled out from reference TRBV5-1 and TRBJ1-2, the complete variable domain reads KAGVTQTPRYLIKTRGQQVTLSCSPISGHRSVSWYQQTPGQGLQFLFEYFSETQRNKGNFPGRFSGRQFSNSRSEMNVSTLELGDSALYLCASNPGNTYGYTFGSGTRLTVV.

The chain combines TRBV19 with TRBJ2-7, with 10 positions matching TRBD2. V gave up 6 bases and J gave up 4 bases; unmatched junction bases: 3. The length of the CDR3 is 13 residues. In germline, CDR1 is LNHDA, CDR2 SQIVND (reference sequence). CDR3 loop: CASRRTSGYEQYF. The CDR3 bases are TGTGCCAGTAGGAGGACTAGCGGTTACGAGCAGTACTTC. The full variable domain, with the rest looked up from reference TRBV19 and TRBJ2-7, is DGGITQSPKYLFRKEGQNVTLSCEQNLNHDAMYWYRQDPGQGLRLIYYSQIVNDFQKGDIAEGYSVSREKKESFPLTVTSAQKNPTAFYLCASRRTSGYEQYFGPGTRLTVT.

CDR3 sequence reads: CASSPLTSGGAYEQFF. CDR3 sequence (DNA): TGTGCCAGCTCACCACTTACTAGCGGGGGGGCCTATGAGCAGTTCTTC. The chain combines TRBV18 with TRBJ2-1; 13 bases match TRBD2. The CDR3 contains 16 residues. V lost 1 base and J lost 8; bases outside the gene matches: 5. Per the germline V gene, CDR1 is KGHSH and CDR2 is LQKENI.

The V and J genes are TRBV5-6 and TRBJ2-3; 8 positions match TRBD1. With V trimmed by 4 bases and J by 4 bases, 8 bases remained unmatched. In germline, CDR1 is SGHDT, CDR2 YYEEEE. The CDR3 has 15 residues. This CDR3 is CASSRWTGRADTQYF. CDR3 in DNA: TGTGCCAGCAGCCGTTGGACAGGGCGCGCAGATACGCAGTATTTT.

This sequence joins TRBV6-5 and TRBJ1-2; 11 positions agree with TRBD1. CDR1 is MNHEY and CDR2 is SVGAGI in the germline V gene. The CDR3 is 16 amino acids. Trimming cost V 0 bases and J 6 bases; bases outside gene matches: 6. The CDR3 is CASSYSGGQGANGYTF. CDR3 bases: TGTGCCAGCAGTTACTCGGGAGGACAGGGGGCTAATGGCTACACCTTC.

The V and J genes are TRBV5-4 and TRBJ2-5; TRBD2 agrees at 10 bases. The V segment lost 0 bases and the J segment 3 bases; nucleotides outside the gene matches: 2. The CDR3 covers 15 residues. The germline CDR1 and CDR2 sequences are SGHNT and YYREEE (reference sequence). CDR3 coding DNA: TGTGCCAGCAGCTTGGGACTAGCGGGTGAAGAGACCCAGTACTTC. Translation gives CASSLGLAGEETQYF.

CDR3 loop: CASSSQSGVGGYTF. In nucleotides, the CDR3 is TGTGCCAGCAGCTCGCAATCAGGGGTAGGTGGCTACACCTTC. The chain has TRBV7-2 and TRBJ1-2; possibly TRBD1 for D (6 bases). The CDR3 runs 14 residues. Trimming removed 4 bases from V and 7 bases from J, with 16 bases in between. CDR1 and CDR2 from the germline V gene are SGHTA and FQGNSA.

The chain carries TRBV27 and TRBJ2-4, with 11 bases aligning to TRBD1. Germline CDR1 is MNHEY and CDR2 is SMNVEV (reference sequence). This CDR3 has 15 residues. The J segment lost 6 bases and the V segment lost 6 bases, leaving 7 bases of the junction unmatched. The CDR3 coding sequence is TGTGCCAGCAGACGGACAGGGGGCGAAGGAAACATTCAGTACTTC. Protein product: CASRRTGGEGNIQYF.

This sequence joins TRBV5-1 and TRBJ2-7; tentative D call: TRBD1 (6 bases). The germline CDR1 and CDR2 sequences are SGHRS and YFSETQ. Between the trimmed V and J ends, which lost 7 bases and 0 bases, there was a span of 8 bases. This CDR3 has 12 amino acids. The CDR3 DNA sequence: TGCGCCAGCGACAGGAGCTCCTACGAGCAGTACTTC. Amino acid sequence: CASDRSSYEQYF.

This chain links TRBV7-8 with TRBJ1-2, with a possible D match to TRBD1 (6 bases). Trimming took off 0 bases at V and 6 bases at J, with 17 bases between the two ends. CDR3 length: 16 residues. CDR1 and CDR2 from the germline V gene are SGHVS and FQNEAQ. CDR3 region: CASSLAVDRISNGYTF. The CDR3 DNA reads as TGTGCCAGCAGCTTAGCTGTTGACAGGATATCCAATGGCTACACCTTC.

This chain uses TRBV19 with TRBJ2-7; the match to TRBD2 covers 7 bases. V lost 2 bases, J lost 2 bases, and 6 bases stayed unmatched. CDR3 length equals 15 residues. The V gene's germline CDR1 is LNHDA and CDR2 SQIVND (reference sequence). The CDR3 DNA reads as TGTGCCAGTAGTATAAACGGACTAGAGACCTACGAGCAGTACTTC. Translating it yields CASSINGLETYEQYF.

The chain uses TRBV18 and TRBJ2-7; 9 bases agree with TRBD2. The CDR3 consists of 15 residues. CDR1 is KGHSH, CDR2 LQKENI, per germline. V gave up 0 bases and J gave up 5 bases; unmatched junction bases: 5. CDR3 residues: CASSPPGLAPHEQYF. CDR3 coding DNA: TGTGCCAGCTCACCACCGGGACTAGCACCTCACGAGCAGTACTTC.

In DNA form, the CDR3 reads TGTGCCAGCAGCCCCATGAGCGGGGGAAACAATGAGCAGTTCTTC. Its translation: CASSPMSGGNNEQFF. The V and J genes are TRBV11-2 and TRBJ2-1; 8 positions match TRBD2. Trimming removed 5 bases from V and 5 bases from J; junction bases left unmatched: 8. This CDR3 has 15 amino acids. Looked up from germline, CDR1 is SGHAT and CDR2 is FQNNGV.

Comments on this clone: The sample holds other DNA sequences that translate to the same CDR3. The gene calls are TRBV6-5 and TRBJ1-3; D not certain. Trimming stripped 6 bases from V and 4 bases from J, with 10 bases between. The germline gives CDR1 MNHEY, CDR2 SVGAGI. This CDR3 comprises 13 residues. The CDR3 bases are TGTGCCAGCAGAGAGGGCTCAGGAAACACCATATATTTT. It yields the protein CASREGSGNTIYF.

The rearrangement joins TRBV19 to TRBJ2-1; D gene uncertain. This CDR3 is 16 amino acids long. V shed 3 bases and J shed 5 bases, with 17 bases lying between them. Germline lookup yields CDR1 LNHDA and CDR2 SQIVND (reference sequence). The CDR3 sequence is CASSILLGLTDNEQFF. CDR3 bases: TGTGCCAGTAGTATTTTACTGGGCCTAACCGACAATGAGCAGTTCTTC.